The 24 T cell receptor beta chains given below trace back to one sample, sequenced in a study of breast tumors, draining lymph nodes, adjacent tissues. MiXCR was run by TCRdb on the multiplex PCR reads, yielding one entry per CDR3 protein. The sample lists roughly 70,000 distinct CDR3 sequences; 40% to 55% were seen once. Sample: breast tumor tissue. These receptors all stem from a female donor with breast cancer. Some clones in this sample may be carry-over from other donors' samples.

Points on this clonotype: A read error may produce the germline difference seen at one junction end. This chain connects TRBV19 to TRBJ1-2, with 7 bases identical to TRBD1. In germline, CDR1 is LNHDA, CDR2 SQIVND (reference sequence). The CDR3 totals 15 residues. Written as DNA, the CDR3 is TGTGCCAGTAGAGGCCGCGGGACAGTCGACTATGGCTACACCTTT. Translated, it gives CASRGRGTVDYGYTF.

The rearrangement links TRBV10-2 to TRBJ1-1; D possibly corresponds to TRBD1 (5 bases). Germline V gives CDR1 WSHSY, CDR2 SAAADI. V lost 3 bases and J lost 6, with 17 bases in between. There are 15 residues in the CDR3. CDR3 loop: CASSDWGSDKSEAFF. In nucleotides, the CDR3 is TGCGCCAGCAGTGATTGGGGGTCGGACAAATCTGAAGCTTTCTTT.

Many counts were recorded for this clonotype. The chain is built from TRBV20-1 and TRBJ2-1; TRBD2 might be the D (5 bases). The CDR3 has 16 amino acids. The V gene lost 3 bases and the J gene lost 0 bases, with 15 bases spanning the gap. Germline-derived CDR1 and CDR2 are DFQATT and SNEGSKA (reference sequence). Here the CDR3 reads CSASVFGKSSYNEQFF. The CDR3 region has the DNA TGCAGTGCTAGCGTTTTCGGGAAAAGCTCCTACAATGAGCAGTTCTTC.

The gene calls are TRBV30 and TRBJ2-1; D unresolved. Trimming removed 0 bases at V and 6 bases at J, with 12 bases between. The CDR3 length is 14 residues. Germline loops: CDR1 GTSNPN, CDR2 SVGIG (reference sequence). CDR3 nucleotides: TGTGCCTGGAGTGTAACGGGTATCTGCAATGAGCAGTTCTTC. This sequence encodes CAWSVTGICNEQFF.

This clonotype was seen at least ten times. The chain employs TRBV20-1 and TRBJ2-1; 14 positions match TRBD2. The CDR3 sequence is 19 residues long. Germline V gene lookup returns CDR1 DFQATT and CDR2 SNEGSKA (reference sequence). J lost 4 bases, V lost 0 bases, and 11 bases had no gene match. The CDR3 nucleotides read TGCAGTGCTAGAGATGCCCCAGGACTAGCGGGAGGCAGATACAATGAGCAGTTCTTC. It specifies CSARDAPGLAGGRYNEQFF.

This clonotype was seen repeatedly, ten times or more. This CDR3 reads CASSFSGTREETQYF. CDR3 sequence (DNA): TGTGCCAGCAGCTTCTCCGGGACTAGGGAAGAGACCCAGTACTTC. This rearrangement joins TRBV9 to TRBJ2-5, with TRBD2 matching 8 bases. Germline-derived CDR1 and CDR2 are SGDLS and YYNGEE. The CDR3 extends over 15 amino acids. Trimming cost V 4 bases and J 3 bases; bases outside gene matches: 8.

The CDR3 protein is CASSFSGVGPSSPLHF. CDR3 DNA sequence: TGCGCCAGCAGCTTCTCGGGGGTAGGGCCGTCGTCACCCCTCCACTTT. The chain employs TRBV5-1 and TRBJ1-6, with D possibly being TRBD1 (5 bases). Germline loops: CDR1 SGHRS, CDR2 YFSETQ. The CDR3 runs 16 residues. The V gene lost 2 bases and the J gene lost 10 bases, with 19 bases spanning the gap.

This clonotype was seen ten or more times. The chain has TRBV5-1 and TRBJ1-2, with D perhaps TRBD1 (5 bases). V lost 1 base and J 7 bases, leaving 8 bases between the germline ends. The CDR3 spans 12 residues. Germline CDR1 and CDR2: SGHRS and YFSETQ. In DNA, the CDR3 is TGCGCCAGCAGCTTGACAGACAGTGGCTACACCTTC. This sequence encodes CASSLTDSGYTF.

J is TRBJ1-3 and V is TRBV19; D might be TRBD1 (6 bases). The CDR3 spans 18 residues. V was shortened by 3 bases and J by 0 bases, with 18 bases between the two germline ends. Looked up from germline, CDR1 is LNHDA and CDR2 is SQIVND (reference sequence). CDR3 sequence: CASSIGGRGDSSGNTIYF. DNA for the CDR3: TGTGCCAGTAGTATCGGGGGCCGGGGAGACTCCTCTGGAAACACCATATATTTT.

This clonotype has at least ten counts. This sequence joins TRBV6-2 or TRBV6-3 and TRBJ2-7, with D possibly being TRBD2 (6 bases). The CDR3 consists of 15 residues. V lost 2 bases to trimming and J lost 3 bases, with 14 bases between them. CDR1 is MNHEY, CDR2 SVGEGT, per germline. As DNA, the CDR3 is TGTGCCAGCAGTTACCCCTCGGGACTTCTCTACGAGCAGTACTTC. Translating gives CASSYPSGLLYEQYF.

J is TRBJ2-1 and V is TRBV12-3 or TRBV12-4, with D unclear. The CDR3 extends over 18 amino acids. V was trimmed by 2 bases and J by 8 bases, leaving 25 bases between them. The CDR3 is CASSLLPWAIRSYDEQFF. The CDR3 DNA follows: TGTGCCAGCAGTTTACTCCCTTGGGCCATCCGGTCGTACGATGAGCAGTTCTTC.

This clonotype was observed at least ten times. The chain employs TRBV20-1 and TRBJ2-4; the D is unclear. The CDR3 runs to 15 residues. The germline gives CDR1 DFQATT, CDR2 SNEGSKA (reference sequence). Between the trimmed V and J ends, which lost 3 bases and 0 bases, there was a span of 12 bases. DNA of the CDR3: TGCAGTGCTAGGTTTCCGGGCGAAGCCAAAAACATTCAGTACTTC. Its translation: CSARFPGEAKNIQYF.

This clonotype was counted many times. This sequence joins TRBV4-1 and TRBJ2-7; no firm D call. Trimming removed 3 bases from V and 3 bases from J, with 21 bases in between. The germline CDR1 and CDR2 sequences are MGHRA and YSYEKL. The length of the CDR3 is 17 residues. CDR3 bases: TGCGCCAGCAGCCAGCTGATGGGTATGAGGATGTACTACGAGCAGTACTTC. This encodes CASSQLMGMRMYYEQYF.

Remarks on this clonotype: One end of the junction fails to match germline, which may point to a read error. The chain is built from TRBV6-6 and TRBJ1-2; 10 bases agree with TRBD1. Germline loops: CDR1 MNHNY, CDR2 SVGAGI (reference sequence). The CDR3 is made up of 16 amino acids. The CDR3 coding sequence is TGTGCCAGCAGTCACTCGAAGACAGGGGGCGCGAGAGGCTACACCTTC. This encodes CASSHSKTGGARGYTF.

J is TRBJ2-7 and V is TRBV10-2; 9 bases line up with TRBD2. The junction had 10 bases not matched to a gene; V was cut back by 0 bases and J by 4 bases. In germline, CDR1 is WSHSY, CDR2 SAAADI. The CDR3 length is 17 residues. The CDR3 protein is CASSESSGGPSFYEQYF. CDR3 sequence (DNA): TGCGCCAGCAGTGAGTCAAGCGGGGGGCCATCATTTTACGAGCAGTACTTC.

J is TRBJ2-3 and V is TRBV20-1; 7 nucleotides line up with TRBD1. Losses at the gene ends were 3 bases for V and 5 bases for J; bases not matched to a gene: 8. There are 14 residues in the CDR3. The germline gives CDR1 DFQATT, CDR2 SNEGSKA (reference sequence). This CDR3 is CSARGRQGIDTQYF. The CDR3 bases are TGCAGTGCTAGGGGTAGACAGGGAATAGATACGCAGTATTTT.

This clonotype was observed many times. The V call is TRBV3-1, the J call TRBJ2-7, with a tentative D call TRBD1 (5 bases). The CDR3 is 13 amino acids. V was shortened by 2 bases and J by 4 bases, with 9 bases between the two germline ends. The germline V gene encodes CDR1 LGHDT and CDR2 YNNKEL (reference sequence). CDR3 amino acids: CASSQRTPYEQYF. DNA for the CDR3: TGTGCCAGCAGCCAACGGACACCTTACGAGCAGTACTTC.

The table lists this clonotype with many counts. The chain is built from TRBV7-9 and TRBJ1-2; 10 bases agree with TRBD1. The V gene end was trimmed by 4 bases and the J gene end by 0 bases; junction bases not matched to a gene: 2. CDR1 and CDR2 (germline): SEHNR, FQNEAQ (reference sequence). CDR3 length: 15 residues. CDR3 residues: CASSSGTGANYGYTF. CDR3 DNA: TGTGCCAGCAGCTCGGGGACAGGGGCTAACTATGGCTACACCTTC.

In this sample, this clonotype turned up many times. The V call is TRBV7-9, the J call TRBJ2-7, with D hard to call. The V and J ends lost 5 bases and 4 bases respectively, with 18 bases between them. The V gene's germline CDR1 is SEHNR and CDR2 FQNEAQ (reference sequence). The CDR3 contains 15 residues. The chain's CDR3 is CASSPRGNHSYEQYF. In DNA, the CDR3 is TGTGCCAGCAGCCCGCGAGGAAACCATTCTTACGAGCAGTACTTC.

On this clonotype itself: One end of the junction does not line up with germline, which may come from a read error. The rearrangement uses TRBV10-2 and TRBJ1-4; D unresolved. The length of the CDR3 is 14 residues. Germline V lookup: CDR1 WSHSY, CDR2 SAAADI. CDR3 in DNA: TGCGCCAGCAGGGAGTTTGGAAGTAATGAAAAACTGTTTTTT. Translated, it gives CASREFGSNEKLFF.

CDR3 amino acids: CASSFIRASGEKLFF. The CDR3 region has the DNA TGTGCCAGCAGTTTCATCCGGGCTAGCGGAGAAAAACTGTTTTTT. The J gene is TRBJ1-4, the V gene TRBV6-4; no definite D call. The germline CDR1 and CDR2 sequences are MRHNA and SNTAGT. The CDR3 runs 15 residues. V was pared by 5 bases and J by 8 bases, with 18 bases between.

Worth noting for this clonotype: An end of the junction does not agree with germline; a read error may underlie this. This chain uses TRBV28 with TRBJ2-3, with a weak D call TRBD1 (6 bases). This CDR3 has 17 amino acids. CDR1 is MDHEN and CDR2 is SYDVKM in the germline V gene. The CDR3 loop is CANSLQITGKFTDTQYF. The CDR3, as DNA: TGTGCCAACAGTCTCCAAATTACAGGGAAGTTCACAGATACGCAGTATTTT.

As regards this clonotype: At one of its ends the junction is not consistent with the germline gene, which may arise from a read error. The rearrangement uses TRBV6-2 or TRBV6-3 and TRBJ2-7; D might be TRBD1 (5 bases). CDR1 is MNHEY, CDR2 SVGEGT, per germline. The CDR3 has 11 amino acids. The CDR3 DNA reads TGTGCCAGCAGTCACAGAGGCAGGGCGGACTTC. It specifies CASSHRGRADF.

This chain joins TRBV27 and TRBJ1-1, with 7 bases that match TRBD1. This CDR3 comprises 16 residues. In germline, CDR1 is MNHEY, CDR2 SMNVEV (reference sequence). J gave up 5 bases and V 5 bases, and 14 bases lay outside the gene matches. CDR3 DNA: TGTGCCAGCAGTCCCTGGACAGGAGAGAGTAAGACTGAAGCTTTCTTT. This sequence encodes CASSPWTGESKTEAFF.